The clone carrying this TCR beta chain was recorded at least ten times. Its antigen is unidentified. This record belongs to a study of molecular identifiers for immune sequencing clone quantification. The study, taken as a whole, reports: A shared barcode on identical TCR molecules could lead to underestimated sizes for highly expanded clones. Spiked-in Jurkat TCR RNA corresponding to one cell was reported as detectable against roughly 1 million naive cells.

Previously described methods and listed TCR primers were used for bulk TCR libraries. Each CDR3 protein gets one entry after TCRdb re-called the PCR reads with MiXCR. The profile shows about 86,000 distinct CDR3 sequences, 25% of them singletons. V was clipped by 4 bases and J by 4 bases, with 17 bases between them. This CDR3 has 16 amino acids. Germline-derived CDR1 and CDR2 are MNHEY and SVGEGT. The sequenced sample was naive CD8+ T cells from blood, with Jurkat cell RNA spiked in. Stated subset: FACS-sorted CD8+CD4-CCR7+CD45RA+ naive T cells. This sequence joins TRBV6-2 or TRBV6-3 and TRBJ1-5, with D perhaps TRBD1 (6 bases). The clonotype comes from a human donor in good health. Some libraries in this study had Jurkat cell RNA spiked in. The CDR3 protein is CASSSVYPGANQPQHF. CDR3 bases: TGTGCCAGCAGTTCCGTCTATCCGGGGGCGAATCAGCCCCAGCATTTT.